These 17 T cell receptor beta chains share one sample of origin, sequenced in a study of human T cells and chemical hapten exposure (dated by TCRdb to the early 2020s). This sample's time point label indicates: pre-sensitization, week 0. This specimen's treatment or condition label, interpreted: therapeutic diphenylcyclopropenone sensitization with weekly scalp DPC. Library method: RACE. For sequencing, a NextSeq 500 was employed. TCRdb ran its own pipeline on the public reads, namely fastp trimming at Q25 and MiXCR clone calling, and kept in-frame beta chains. Under each unique CDR3 protein, matching rows form one entry showing the most common genes and DNA. The sample table contains about 39,000 distinct CDR3 sequences; only one count was recorded for around 12% of them. The ten biggest clones cover roughly 6.1% of the sample. Sequences were derived from whole blood, sampled in connection with sensitization to the hapten diphenylcyclopropenone (DPC). Receptor source: a woman aged 30 to 39 with alopecia areata. Some clones in this sample may be carry-over from other donors' samples.

The table lists this clonotype with a few counts. V gene TRBV7-3 combines with J gene TRBJ2-7, with 8 bases aligning to TRBD2. CDR1 and CDR2 (germline): SGHTA, FQGTGA. Germline trimming cut 8 bases from V and 5 bases from J; bases unmatched to any gene: 29. The CDR3 totals 20 residues. The CDR3 spells CASVRTESSGWKPTTDEQYF. The CDR3 DNA follows: TGTGCCAGCGTTAGAACGGAATCTAGCGGGTGGAAGCCGACTACGGACGAGCAGTACTTC.

This clonotype was recorded at least ten times. The rearrangement links TRBV18 to TRBJ2-3; 12 bases agree with TRBD2. The CDR3 has 16 amino acids. The V segment lost 5 bases and the J segment 5 bases; nucleotides outside the gene matches: 8. Germline V CDR1 and CDR2: KGHSH, LQKENI. In DNA form, the CDR3 reads TGTGCCAGCTCAACGAGACTAGCGGGAGATGGAGATACGCAGTATTTT. Its protein is CASSTRLAGDGDTQYF.

The chain employs TRBV18 and TRBJ2-1, with D uncertain. CDR3 length equals 12 residues. Trimming removed 3 bases from V and 12 bases from J, with 12 bases in between. In germline, CDR1 is KGHSH, CDR2 LQKENI. CDR3 sequence (DNA): TGTGCCAGCTCACCGGACCCGTTTTGGCAGTTCTTC. Translation gives CASSPDPFWQFF.

This clonotype was recorded a few times. This chain joins TRBV5-1 and TRBJ2-7, with 7 bases fitting TRBD1. CDR3 size: 15 residues. V lost 4 bases, J lost 4 bases, and 11 bases stayed unmatched. CDR1 and CDR2 (germline): SGHRS, YFSETQ. The CDR3: CASSVAPQGSYEQYF. The CDR3 nucleotides are TGCGCCAGCAGCGTAGCCCCACAGGGGTCTTACGAGCAGTACTTC.

By its share, this clonotype is large (0.1 to 1%). The chain is built from TRBV7-8 and TRBJ2-7; weak D call: TRBD2 (5 bases). Trimming took 5 bases from V and 3 from J, leaving 23 bases between them. Germline V lookup: CDR1 SGHVS, CDR2 FQNEAQ. The length of the CDR3 is 17 residues. CDR3 in DNA: TGTGCCAGCAGCCAGAAACGCAGGCTAGCTGATAACTACGAGCAGTACTTC. Protein sequence: CASSQKRRLADNYEQYF.

There are many counts of this clonotype. J is TRBJ2-5 and V is TRBV18, with D unresolved. The ends were cut back, 3 bases at V and 5 bases at J, with 16 bases in the middle. This CDR3 spans 15 amino acids. Germline CDR1 reads KGHSH; CDR2 reads LQKENI. The CDR3 sequence is CASSPIPNAVETQYF. The CDR3 bases are TGTGCCAGCTCACCTATCCCCAACGCGGTGGAGACCCAGTACTTC.

This clonotype was observed a handful of times. V usage is TRBV27 and J usage is TRBJ2-7, with TRBD2 identical over 7 bases. Germline CDR1 and CDR2: MNHEY and SMNVEV (reference sequence). J gave up 1 base and V 6 bases, and 6 bases lay outside the gene matches. This CDR3 region has 14 residues. In DNA form, the CDR3 reads TGTGCCAGCAGCCCCGGGAGGCGATCCTACGAGCAGTACTTC. Protein: CASSPGRRSYEQYF.

This clonotype has ten or more counts. The chain couples TRBV12-3 or TRBV12-4 to TRBJ2-1; 8 nucleotides match TRBD1. The ends lost 1 base at V and 10 bases at J; junction bases unmatched: 12. The CDR3 extends over 16 amino acids. CDR3 DNA: TGTGCCAGCAGTTTAGTTGGGACAGGAAGAATGGGAGAGCAGTTCTTC. Translated, it gives CASSLVGTGRMGEQFF.

There are many counts of this clonotype. The rearrangement uses TRBV20-1 and TRBJ2-7; 11 bases fit TRBD1. The CDR3 loop spans 17 amino acids. Germline V gives CDR1 DFQATT, CDR2 SNEGSKA (reference sequence). The ends lost 4 bases at V and 0 bases at J; junction bases unmatched: 11. CDR3 DNA: TGCAGTGCTATCAGAACGGGACAGGGGGTACCCTCCTACGAGCAGTACTTC. Translating it yields CSAIRTGQGVPSYEQYF.

This clonotype was seen more than once but under ten times. The junction departs from the called germline gene at one end, perhaps through a read error. This chain joins TRBV18 and TRBJ2-7; 9 nucleotides match TRBD1. Germline CDR1 reads KGHSH; CDR2 reads LQKENI. The CDR3 extends over 14 amino acids. CDR3 in DNA: TGTGTCAGCTCCCCCGGGACAGGGATCTACGAGCAGTACTTC. Translated, it gives CVSSPGTGIYEQYF. Full variable domain (missing parts from reference TRBV18 and TRBJ2-7): NAGVMQNPRHLVRRRGQEARLRCSPMKGHSHVYWYRQLPEEGLKFMVYLQKENIIDESGMPKERFSAEFPKEGPSILRIQQVVRGDSAAYFCVSSPGTGIYEQYFGPGTRLTVT.

This sequence joins TRBV12-5 and TRBJ1-1; 7 bases are shared with TRBD1. CDR3 length: 20 amino acids. V was clipped by 2 bases and J by 4 bases; unmatched bases: 22. Germline V gene data show CDR1 as LGHNT and CDR2 as FRNRAP. CDR3 region: CASGLWPHSPRTGVGTEAFF. Here the CDR3 DNA reads TGTGCTAGTGGTTTGTGGCCCCACTCCCCGAGAACAGGGGTAGGCACTGAAGCTTTCTTT.

This clonotype came up many times. This chain connects TRBV6-2 or TRBV6-3 to TRBJ1-1; no reliable D call. CDR1 is MNHEY, CDR2 SVGEGT, per germline. V dropped 5 bases and J dropped 1 base, with 5 bases sitting between them. The CDR3 runs 12 residues. The chain's CDR3 is CASSPGNTEAFF. The CDR3 DNA sequence: TGTGCCAGCAGTCCAGGGAACACTGAAGCTTTCTTT.

In this sample, this clonotype turned up a few times. The CDR3 reads CASSSFPNTEAFF. The DNA for the CDR3 is TGTGCCAGCAGTTCCTTTCCGAACACTGAAGCTTTCTTT. The chain has TRBV6-1 and TRBJ1-1, with unresolved D. CDR1 is MNHNS, CDR2 SASEGT, per germline. V was shortened by 5 bases and J by 1 base, with 8 bases between the two germline ends. This CDR3 is built from 13 residues.

V usage is TRBV28 and J usage is TRBJ2-5, with a weak D call TRBD1 (6 bases). V was trimmed by 5 bases and J by 5 bases, leaving 15 bases between them. Germline CDR1 reads MDHEN; CDR2 reads SYDVKM. The CDR3 runs to 14 residues. This CDR3 reads CASSTRQVQETQYF. CDR3 nucleotides: TGTGCCAGCAGTACCCGACAGGTTCAGGAGACCCAGTACTTC.

This chain connects TRBV29-1 to TRBJ2-4; tentative D call: TRBD1 (5 bases). The germline gives CDR1 SQVTM, CDR2 ANQGSEA. The germline V and J ends were trimmed by 7 bases and 2 bases, with 9 bases remaining between them. CDR3 length: 12 residues. DNA for the CDR3: TGCAGCGGACAGTCCACCAAAAACATTCAGTACTTC. It codes for CSGQSTKNIQYF.

This clonotype has only a few counts. V is TRBV20-1 and J is TRBJ2-1; 13 positions match TRBD2. The CDR3 sequence is 14 residues long. The junction had 12 bases not matched to a gene; V was cut back by 4 bases and J by 15 bases. Germline values: CDR1 DFQATT, CDR2 SNEGSKA (reference sequence). DNA of the CDR3: TGCAGTGCTAAGAATTCCGGACTAGCGGGAGAGTGGTTCTTC. The encoded protein is CSAKNSGLAGEWFF.

The genes are TRBV30 and TRBJ2-7, with D perhaps given as TRBD1 or TRBD2 (5 bases each). The CDR3 totals 13 residues. V dropped 2 bases and J dropped 3 bases, with 11 bases sitting between them. The germline V gene encodes CDR1 GTSNPN and CDR2 SVGIG (reference sequence). The CDR3 nucleotides read TGTGCCTGGAGTCAAGGGGACGGCTACGAGCAGTACTTC. Its translation is CAWSQGDGYEQYF.